These 30 T cell receptor beta chains came from one sample sequenced in a study of neoadjuvant nivolumab and ipilimumab in lung cancer. The method was immunoSEQ multiplex PCR; TCRdb's version includes in-frame clones alone and lacks a portion of them. The data contain some 25,000 clones, around 76% of them singletons. This sample comprised tumor tissue, obtained after neoadjuvant nivolumab, alone or with ipilimumab, at or shortly before surgery. These receptors came from an adult with non-small cell lung cancer.

This clone appeared a few times. The rearrangement links TRBV7-9 to TRBJ2-2; no clear D gene. Germline CDR1 SEHNR, CDR2 FQNEAQ (reference sequence). Trimming took 7 bases from V and 1 from J, leaving 13 bases between them. There are 15 residues in the CDR3. For the CDR3, the DNA is TGTGCCAGCACCGAGGTAGGGCGGAACACCGGGGAGCTGTTTTTT. Translation: CASTEVGRNTGELFF. The whole variable domain, filled in from reference TRBV7-9 and TRBJ2-2, reads DTGVSQNPRHKITKRGQNVTFRCDPISEHNRLYWYRQTLGQGPEFLTYFQNEAQLEKSRLLSDRFSAERPKGSFSTLEIQRTEQGDSAMYLCASTEVGRNTGELFFGEGSRLTVL.

The rearrangement links TRBV10-3 to TRBJ2-7; 9 positions match TRBD1. The CDR3 extends over 13 amino acids. The V and J ends lost 6 bases and 6 bases, in that order; junction bases with no gene match: 6. CDR1 is ENHRY, CDR2 SYGVKD, per germline. The CDR3 loop reads CAIRRDRDLEQYF. The CDR3 DNA follows: TGTGCCATCAGGCGGGACAGGGACCTCGAGCAGTACTTC.

The genes are TRBV5-4 and TRBJ2-2; a possible D gene is TRBD1 (5 bases). Trimming removed 3 bases at V and 0 bases at J, with 9 bases between. From germline, CDR1 is SGHNT and CDR2 YYREEE (reference sequence). The CDR3 runs 15 residues. The CDR3 sequence: CASSSDRPNTGELFF. CDR3 nucleotides: TGTGCCAGCAGCTCCGACAGACCGAACACCGGGGAGCTGTTTTTT.

This chain joins TRBV30 and TRBJ1-5; TRBD1 agrees at 10 bases. The CDR3 is 15 residues long. Germline V CDR1 and CDR2: GTSNPN, SVGIG (reference sequence). The junction had 8 bases not matched to a gene; V was cut back by 3 bases and J by 6 bases. The CDR3 coding sequence is TGTGCCTGGAGCGGCCCCGGGACAGGGGTTCAGCCCCAGCATTTT. Its translation is CAWSGPGTGVQPQHF.

This rearrangement joins TRBV7-9 to TRBJ2-5, with 7 bases lining up with TRBD1. V dropped 5 bases and J dropped 8; count of bases not matched to a gene: 8. This CDR3 is built from 13 residues. Germline V CDR1 and CDR2: SEHNR, FQNEAQ (reference sequence). The CDR3 DNA is TGTGCCAGCAGCCAACGGGACAGTTCCACCCAGTACTTC. Protein sequence: CASSQRDSSTQYF.

Concerning this clone: A read error may produce the germline difference seen at one junction end. This sequence joins TRBV6-1 and TRBJ1-2, with 9 nucleotides matching TRBD1. This CDR3 is 12 amino acids long. Germline V gives CDR1 MNHNS, CDR2 SASEGT. Here the CDR3 reads CASSEDWGQGGF. CDR3 nucleotide sequence: TGTGCCAGCAGTGAAGACTGGGGACAGGGAGGATTC.

This clone has only a few counts. The chain's CDR3 is CASSLTGTGGYEQYF. Here the CDR3 DNA reads TGTGCCAGCAGCTTAACGGGGACAGGGGGCTACGAGCAGTACTTC. This chain joins TRBV7-3 and TRBJ2-7; TRBD1 agrees at 11 bases. The length of the CDR3 is 15 residues. In germline, CDR1 is SGHTA, CDR2 FQGTGA. The ends lost 0 bases at V and 3 bases at J; junction bases unmatched: 1.

This sequence joins TRBV6-1 and TRBJ1-1, with a possible D match to TRBD1 (5 bases). The CDR3 spans 14 residues. CDR1 and CDR2 (germline): MNHNS, SASEGT. The germline V and J ends were trimmed by 7 bases and 4 bases, with 16 bases remaining between them. The CDR3: CASTIGVEGTEAFF. In nucleotides, the CDR3 is TGTGCCAGCACAATAGGGGTCGAGGGCACTGAAGCTTTCTTT.

The J gene is TRBJ2-3, the V gene TRBV5-1; D is possibly TRBD1 or TRBD2 (5 bases each). V lost 3 bases and J lost 3, with 11 bases in between. This CDR3 has 14 amino acids. Germline loops: CDR1 SGHRS, CDR2 YFSETQ. Here the CDR3 DNA reads TGCGCCAGCAGCTCGGGACCAGGGACAGATACGCAGTATTTT. Residues: CASSSGPGTDTQYF.

The CDR3 DNA sequence: TGTGCCAGCAGCTCAGAAAGCCTAGGGAGGGCTGGGGCCAACGTCCTGACTTTC. This translates into CASSSESLGRAGANVLTF. The chain is built from TRBV13 and TRBJ2-6, with TRBD2 matching 7 bases. Looked up from germline, CDR1 is PRHDT and CDR2 is FYEKMQ (reference sequence). The CDR3 loop spans 18 amino acids. With 4 bases clipped from V and 2 bases from J, the junction kept 11 bases outside the gene matches.

The V call is TRBV9, the J call TRBJ1-1; D perhaps matches TRBD1 (6 bases). Between the trimmed V and J ends, which lost 5 bases and 7 bases, there was a span of 15 bases. Per germline, CDR1 SGDLS and CDR2 YYNGEE. The CDR3 covers 13 residues. The CDR3, as DNA: TGTGCCAGCAGGCCTCAGGGGCTCGGTGAAGCTTTCTTT. Amino acid sequence: CASRPQGLGEAFF.

This rearrangement joins TRBV11-2 to TRBJ2-3; 15 bases agree with TRBD2. Germline values: CDR1 SGHAT, CDR2 FQNNGV. Germline trimming cut 5 bases from V and 2 bases from J; bases unmatched to any gene: 5. The CDR3 length is 17 residues. The CDR3, as DNA: TGTGCCAGCAGCCCGGGACTAGCGGGGGGCTACACAGATACGCAGTATTTT. Its protein is CASSPGLAGGYTDTQYF.

The genes are TRBV6-1 and TRBJ1-1; 8 bases agree with TRBD1. The trim removed 1 base at V and 1 base at J, leaving 2 bases unmatched. The CDR3 totals 15 residues. Per germline, CDR1 MNHNS and CDR2 SASEGT. The CDR3 spells CASSEGTGWNTEAFF. The CDR3 DNA reads TGTGCCAGCAGTGAAGGGACAGGGTGGAACACTGAAGCTTTCTTT.

CDR3 DNA: TGTGCCAGCAGCTTAATTCAGGGCGGGAGTGGAAACACCATATATTTT. Translation gives CASSLIQGGSGNTIYF. The chain links TRBV5-6 to TRBJ1-3; the D gene is possibly TRBD1 (5 bases). The CDR3 extends over 16 amino acids. V lost 2 bases, J lost 3 bases, and 15 bases lay in between. The germline gives CDR1 SGHDT, CDR2 YYEEEE.

This chain uses TRBV19 with TRBJ2-1, with D perhaps being TRBD1 or TRBD2 (5 bases each). Trimming took off 5 bases at V and 4 bases at J, with 12 bases between the two ends. Per the germline V gene, CDR1 is LNHDA and CDR2 is SQIVND (reference sequence). The CDR3 extends over 14 amino acids. The chain's CDR3 is CASSRLGEYNEQFF. The CDR3 DNA is TGTGCCAGTAGTCGCTTGGGGGAGTACAATGAGCAGTTCTTC.

The V and J genes are TRBV2 and TRBJ1-4; 8 bases match TRBD1. The CDR3 extends over 12 amino acids. With 6 bases clipped from V and 17 bases from J, the junction kept 11 bases outside the gene matches. The germline CDR1 and CDR2 sequences are SNHLY and FYNNEI. The CDR3 is CASSLDRQGIFF. The CDR3 nucleotides read TGTGCCAGCAGCCTGGACCGACAGGGGATTTTTTTT. Full variable domain (rest looked up from reference TRBV2 and TRBJ1-4): EPEVTQTPSHQVTQMGQEVILRCVPISNHLYFYWYRQILGQKVEFLVSFYNNEISEKSEIFDDQFSVERPDGSNFTLKIRSTKLEDSAMYFCASSLDRQGIFFGSGTQLSVL.

V and J are TRBV19 and TRBJ1-6, with 7 positions matching TRBD1. The CDR3 has 16 residues. The germline CDR1 and CDR2 sequences are LNHDA and SQIVND (reference sequence). V dropped 5 bases and J dropped 3; count of bases not matched to a gene: 7. The CDR3 sequence is CASSPPNRGYNSPLHF. In nucleotides, the CDR3 is TGTGCCAGTAGTCCCCCGAACAGGGGCTATAATTCACCCCTCCACTTT.

This chain connects TRBV28 to TRBJ2-7; 7 bases fit TRBD1. The germline V gene encodes CDR1 MDHEN and CDR2 SYDVKM. The CDR3 runs 15 residues. V was pared by 7 bases and J by 1 base, with 10 bases of the junction left unmatched. DNA for the CDR3: TGTGCCAGCATCGCAGGGGGTGGCCTATCCTACGAGCAGTACTTC. Its protein is CASIAGGGLSYEQYF.

The chain has TRBV19 and TRBJ1-1; D is perhaps TRBD1 (6 bases). Deletions cut 7 bases from V and 0 bases from J, with 18 bases between. The germline gives CDR1 LNHDA, CDR2 SQIVND (reference sequence). The CDR3 is 16 amino acids. The CDR3 bases are TGTGCCAGTACCCCGTGGGGGGGGCGGTTGAACACTGAAGCTTTCTTT. This sequence encodes CASTPWGGRLNTEAFF. Complete variable domain (other parts from reference TRBV19 and TRBJ1-1): DGGITQSPKYLFRKEGQNVTLSCEQNLNHDAMYWYRQDPGQGLRLIYYSQIVNDFQKGDIAEGYSVSREKKESFPLTVTSAQKNPTAFYLCASTPWGGRLNTEAFFGQGTRLTVV.

The V gene is TRBV7-9, the J gene TRBJ2-1; 11 nucleotides agree with TRBD2. CDR3 length: 18 residues. The germline V gene encodes CDR1 SEHNR and CDR2 FQNEAQ (reference sequence). The junction had 9 bases not matched to a gene; V was cut back by 1 base and J by 4 bases. The CDR3 is CASSLEVPLAGAYNEQFF. The CDR3 DNA reads as TGTGCCAGCAGCTTAGAGGTTCCACTAGCGGGGGCTTACAATGAGCAGTTCTTC.

The rearrangement uses TRBV5-6 and TRBJ2-5; a possible D gene is TRBD1 (6 bases). Germline CDR1 is SGHDT and CDR2 is YYEEEE. This CDR3 is built from 16 residues. Trimming cost V 2 bases and J 6 bases, with 20 bases left between them. The CDR3: CASSLDPAGVGQTQYF. In DNA, the CDR3 is TGTGCCAGCAGCTTAGATCCGGCAGGGGTTGGACAGACCCAGTACTTC.

The J gene is TRBJ1-1, the V gene TRBV29-1; the D is unclear. CDR3 length: 11 amino acids. Germline V gene sequence: CDR1 SQVTM, CDR2 ANQGSEA. V shed 4 bases and J shed 4 bases, with 7 bases lying between them. CDR3 sequence reads: CSVGSRTEAFF. In nucleotides, the CDR3 is TGCAGCGTTGGGAGCCGCACTGAAGCTTTCTTT.

V is TRBV5-4 and J is TRBJ2-5, with 11 bases lining up with TRBD2. In germline, CDR1 is SGHNT, CDR2 YYREEE (reference sequence). The CDR3 runs 16 residues. V dropped 0 bases and J dropped 1; count of bases not matched to a gene: 2. CDR3 loop: CASSLGGLAAQETQYF. The CDR3 DNA reads as TGTGCCAGCAGCTTGGGGGGACTAGCGGCCCAAGAGACCCAGTACTTC. Looking up the rest from reference TRBV5-4 and TRBJ2-5 gives the full variable domain: ETGVTQSPTHLIKTRGQQVTLRCSSQSGHNTVSWYQQALGQGPQFIFQYYREEENGRGNFPPRFSGLQFPNYSSELNVNALELDDSALYLCASSLGGLAAQETQYFGPGTRLLVL.

The rearrangement links TRBV5-1 to TRBJ1-2; D call uncertain. Germline V CDR1 and CDR2: SGHRS, YFSETQ. Between the trimmed V and J ends, which lost 1 base and 8 bases, there was a span of 9 bases. CDR3 size: 12 residues. CDR3 residues: CASSLMGSGYTF. The CDR3 DNA sequence: TGCGCCAGCAGCTTGATGGGGAGCGGCTACACCTTC.

The gene calls are TRBV18 and TRBJ1-4; TRBD1 might be the D (5 bases). Germline V lookup: CDR1 KGHSH, CDR2 LQKENI. This CDR3 is built from 13 residues. Trimming stripped 6 bases from V and 7 bases from J, with 12 bases between. This chain's CDR3 is CASSRRDGEKLFF. CDR3 nucleotide sequence: TGTGCCAGCTCCCGCAGGGATGGTGAAAAACTGTTTTTT.

The genes are TRBV7-9 and TRBJ2-5, with 8 positions matching TRBD2. Germline V lookup: CDR1 SEHNR, CDR2 FQNEAQ (reference sequence). The CDR3 length is 13 residues. J was trimmed by 4 bases and V by 6 bases; bases with no gene match: 4. CDR3 residues: CASSWTSLETQYF. The CDR3 DNA follows: TGTGCCAGCAGTTGGACTAGCCTAGAGACCCAGTACTTC.

The gene calls are TRBV18 and TRBJ2-7; D gene unclear. V was pared by 4 bases and J by 4 bases, with 20 bases between. Germline values: CDR1 KGHSH, CDR2 LQKENI. The CDR3 covers 16 residues. The CDR3 DNA follows: TGTGCCAGCTCACTACTGAATGACGGATTGGAATACGAGCAGTACTTC. Translated, it gives CASSLLNDGLEYEQYF. The variable domain in full, with the rest retrieved from reference TRBV18 and TRBJ2-7, is NAGVMQNPRHLVRRRGQEARLRCSPMKGHSHVYWYRQLPEEGLKFMVYLQKENIIDESGMPKERFSAEFPKEGPSILRIQQVVRGDSAAYFCASSLLNDGLEYEQYFGPGTRLTVT.

The chain combines TRBV2 with TRBJ2-6; D is perhaps TRBD2 (5 bases). The V gene's germline CDR1 is SNHLY and CDR2 FYNNEI. The CDR3 length is 15 residues. Trimming removed 5 bases from V and 4 bases from J, with 12 bases in between. Here the CDR3 DNA reads TGTGCCAGCAGTAAGGAGGCATCCGGGGCCAACGTCCTGACTTTC. The encoded protein is CASSKEASGANVLTF.

The chain combines TRBV6-5 with TRBJ2-7, with a weak D call TRBD1 (6 bases). CDR3 size: 15 residues. Trimming shortened V by 10 bases and J by 1 base, and 20 bases separated the two germline ends. The germline V gene has CDR1 MNHEY and CDR2 SVGAGI. The CDR3 DNA reads as TGTGCCACCTCAAAACTAACACAGGGATCCTACGAGCAGTACTTC. Its translation: CATSKLTQGSYEQYF.

This clone was recorded a few times. The chain has TRBV10-1 and TRBJ1-1, with D tentatively TRBD1 (6 bases). The CDR3 has 15 residues. Trimming took 6 bases from V and 0 from J, leaving 14 bases between them. CDR1 WNHNN and CDR2 SYGVQD come from the germline V gene (reference sequence). The CDR3 region is CASRTGSILNTEAFF. The DNA of the CDR3 is TGCGCCAGCAGAACAGGGTCGATCCTGAACACTGAAGCTTTCTTT.